Listed here are 26 T cell receptor beta chains from one sample, sequenced in a study of cytomegalovirus exposure and HLA in healthy donors (dated by TCRdb to 2015 to 2018). Libraries were constructed by the immunoSEQ multiplex PCR assay. TCRdb mirrors the immuneACCESS table, restricted to in-frame sequences. Some clones are absent from its copies; in checked studies, under half trace to an unresolved V gene, and the reason for the others is unknown. This sample is represented by around 200,000 clones; roughly 81% of them were singletons. The top ten hold 1% to 1.5% of the sample. Sequencing used PBMCs. The receptors here all came from a woman in her 30s in good health and CMV-seronegative.

The rearrangement joins TRBV7-8 to TRBJ2-6; tentatively, D is TRBD1 (5 bases). Trimming took 4 bases from V and 0 from J, leaving 16 bases between them. Germline V gives CDR1 SGHVS, CDR2 FQNEAQ. The CDR3 contains 18 residues. CDR3 in amino acids: CASSSQIRTHSGANVLTF. CDR3 bases: TGTGCCAGCAGCTCCCAAATCAGGACACACTCTGGGGCCAACGTCCTGACTTTC.

This chain joins TRBV5-4 and TRBJ1-2; 8 nucleotides match TRBD1. V shed 2 bases and J 8 bases; nucleotides not matched to a gene: 5. The CDR3 runs 13 residues. Germline assignment: CDR1 SGHNT and CDR2 YYREEE (reference sequence). The CDR3 sequence is CASSFPTGGGYTF. The CDR3 DNA follows: TGTGCCAGCAGCTTTCCAACAGGGGGAGGCTACACCTTC.

The DNA for the CDR3 is TGTGCCAGCAGCGCGGGGACTAGCGGGAGACGGTCCTACGAGCAGTACTTC. Its translation is CASSAGTSGRRSYEQYF. V usage is TRBV5-6 and J usage is TRBJ2-7, with 14 bases identical to TRBD2. V lost 4 bases, J lost 1 base, and 7 bases stayed unmatched. Germline CDR1 SGHDT, CDR2 YYEEEE. This CDR3 contains 17 residues.

This sequence joins TRBV5-4 and TRBJ2-2; TRBD2 matches at 9 bases. This CDR3 is 16 amino acids long. CDR1 is SGHNT, CDR2 YYREEE, per germline (reference sequence). Losses at the gene ends were 2 bases for V and 5 bases for J; bases not matched to a gene: 7. The CDR3 DNA reads as TGTGCCAGCAGCTTAGCACGACTAGCGGATACCGGGGAGCTGTTTTTT. Translated: CASSLARLADTGELFF. The full variable domain, with the rest looked up from reference TRBV5-4 and TRBJ2-2, is ETGVTQSPTHLIKTRGQQVTLRCSSQSGHNTVSWYQQALGQGPQFIFQYYREEENGRGNFPPRFSGLQFPNYSSELNVNALELDDSALYLCASSLARLADTGELFFGEGSRLTVL.

This chain links TRBV6-1 with TRBJ2-1, with TRBD2 identical over 11 bases. This CDR3 spans 16 amino acids. V lost 0 bases, J lost 5 bases, and 3 bases stayed unmatched. Germline V lookup: CDR1 MNHNS, CDR2 SASEGT. CDR3 region: CASSEALSGGDNEQFF. Here the CDR3 DNA reads TGTGCCAGCAGTGAAGCGCTTAGCGGGGGGGACAATGAGCAGTTCTTC.

J is TRBJ2-2 and V is TRBV5-6; 9 bases agree with TRBD1. CDR1 SGHDT and CDR2 YYEEEE come from the germline V gene. CDR3 length: 16 residues. Losses at the gene ends were 3 bases for V and 4 bases for J; bases not matched to a gene: 7. The CDR3 DNA sequence: TGTGCCAGCAGCTCGGGACAGGGAAGTTTCACCGGGGAGCTGTTTTTT. Its translation: CASSSGQGSFTGELFF.

The gene calls are TRBV30 and TRBJ2-2, with D possibly TRBD2 on 5 matching bases. The CDR3 consists of 15 residues. CDR1 is GTSNPN, CDR2 SVGIG, per germline (reference sequence). Trimming left V 7 bases short and J 6 bases short, with 21 bases between. CDR3 coding DNA: TGTGCCTCCCGCCCTGGACCCGGGGTACCCGGGGAGCTGTTTTTT. Its translation: CASRPGPGVPGELFF.

V usage is TRBV30 and J usage is TRBJ2-5; D may be TRBD2 (6 bases). CDR3 size: 15 residues. In germline, CDR1 is GTSNPN, CDR2 SVGIG (reference sequence). V lost 1 base to trimming and J lost 5 bases, with 17 bases between them. CDR3 DNA: TGTGCCTGGAGTGGCGGGGCGGGAATTGGGGAGACCCAGTACTTC. This encodes CAWSGGAGIGETQYF.

The genes are TRBV30 and TRBJ1-4, with D possibly matching TRBD1 (5 bases). Trimming stripped 2 bases from V and 5 bases from J, with 15 bases between. The CDR3 covers 15 residues. CDR1 is GTSNPN, CDR2 SVGIG, per germline (reference sequence). The CDR3: CAWSSPGAHNEKLFF. Written as DNA, the CDR3 is TGTGCCTGGAGTAGTCCTGGGGCCCACAATGAAAAACTGTTTTTT.

This clone has only one observation. The chain carries TRBV5-6 and TRBJ2-3, with 11 bases matching TRBD2. V lost 5 bases, J lost 4 bases, and 9 bases stayed unmatched. CDR3 length equals 16 residues. CDR1 SGHDT and CDR2 YYEEEE come from the germline V gene. The CDR3 sequence is CASSGRLAGLSDTQYF. CDR3 in DNA: TGTGCCAGCAGTGGACGACTAGCGGGGCTCTCAGATACGCAGTATTTT. The full variable domain, in which reference TRBV5-6 and TRBJ2-3 provide the parts outside the CDR3, is DAGVTQSPTHLIKTRGQQVTLRCSPKSGHDTVSWYQQALGQGPQFIFQYYEEEERQRGNFPDRFSGHQFPNYSSELNVNALLLGDSALYLCASSGRLAGLSDTQYFGPGTRLTVL.

This chain joins TRBV6-1 and TRBJ1-5; TRBD1 matches at 10 bases. J gave up 4 bases and V 4 bases, and 4 bases lay outside the gene matches. The germline V gene has CDR1 MNHNS and CDR2 SASEGT. This CDR3 contains 15 residues. The CDR3 is CASSAGQGKNQPQHF. Written as DNA, the CDR3 is TGTGCCAGCAGTGCGGGACAGGGGAAGAATCAGCCCCAGCATTTT.

V and J are TRBV25-1 and TRBJ2-1; D gene ambiguous. Looked up from germline, CDR1 is MGHDK and CDR2 is SYGVNS. The CDR3 has 11 residues. The V gene lost 1 base and the J gene lost 13 bases, with 8 bases spanning the gap. CDR3: CASSESVVQFF. The CDR3 nucleotides are TGTGCCAGCAGTGAATCTGTCGTTCAGTTCTTC.

The gene calls are TRBV6-1 and TRBJ1-5; tentatively, D is TRBD1 (6 bases). CDR1 and CDR2 from the germline V gene are MNHNS and SASEGT. The CDR3 runs 13 residues. Deletions cut 7 bases from V and 6 bases from J, with 13 bases between. The CDR3 loop is CASTIGGPQPQHF. In nucleotides, the CDR3 is TGTGCCAGCACTATCGGGGGGCCTCAGCCCCAGCATTTT.

CDR3 bases: TGTGCCAGCAGGGTTGGGGCAGAGAGAGGCTACACCTTC. Translated, it gives CASRVGAERGYTF. This sequence joins TRBV28 and TRBJ1-2; D is possibly TRBD1 (5 bases). CDR3 length: 13 residues. The germline V and J ends were trimmed by 6 bases and 8 bases, with 16 bases remaining between them. Germline V CDR1 and CDR2: MDHEN, SYDVKM.

V is TRBV6-5 and J is TRBJ1-2; D gene uncertain. This CDR3 comprises 14 residues. Germline CDR1 is MNHEY and CDR2 is SVGAGI. V dropped 3 bases and J dropped 0 bases, with 8 bases sitting between them. For the CDR3, the DNA is TGTGCCAGCAGTTATGGCCTAGCTAACTATGGCTACACCTTC. Protein sequence: CASSYGLANYGYTF.

CDR3 sequence: CASGQGAGAEKLFF. The CDR3 DNA follows: TGCGCCAGCGGTCAGGGGGCAGGGGCTGAAAAACTGTTTTTT. The chain employs TRBV5-1 and TRBJ1-4; 8 positions agree with TRBD1. Germline loops: CDR1 SGHRS, CDR2 YFSETQ. V shed 7 bases, J shed 7 bases, and the junction held 9 bases outside the gene matches. The length of the CDR3 is 14 residues.

This sequence joins TRBV19 and TRBJ1-1, with TRBD1 identical over 9 bases. The CDR3 has 15 residues. Looked up from germline, CDR1 is LNHDA and CDR2 is SQIVND (reference sequence). Trimming removed 3 bases from V and 1 base from J; junction bases left unmatched: 3. The CDR3, as DNA: TGTGCCAGTAGTATGGACAGGGGTCCGAACACTGAAGCTTTCTTT. The encoded protein is CASSMDRGPNTEAFF.

The CDR3 DNA follows: TGTGCCAGCAGCTCCCGGGGGGGGACGGCATCCTACGAGCAGTACTTC. Protein sequence: CASSSRGGTASYEQYF. The chain has TRBV7-2 and TRBJ2-7; TRBD2 matches 8 bases. The germline gives CDR1 SGHTA, CDR2 FQGNSA. The V segment lost 4 bases and the J segment 1 base; nucleotides outside the gene matches: 9. The CDR3 loop spans 16 amino acids.

This sequence joins TRBV5-8 and TRBJ1-5, with D tentatively TRBD1 (6 bases). V lost 5 bases and J lost 4, with 10 bases in between. Germline V CDR1 and CDR2: SGHTS, YDEGEE. The CDR3 sequence is 13 residues long. CDR3 residues: CASSSDRNQPQHF. The CDR3 coding sequence is TGTGCCAGCAGTTCCGACAGGAATCAGCCCCAGCATTTT.

The rearrangement joins TRBV6-6 to TRBJ2-2; D not certain. Trimming took off 2 bases at V and 1 base at J, with 8 bases between the two ends. This CDR3 contains 15 residues. Germline CDR1 reads MNHNY; CDR2 reads SVGAGI (reference sequence). CDR3 residues: CASSYRLRNTGELFF. Written as DNA, the CDR3 is TGTGCCAGCAGTTACCGCCTAAGGAACACCGGGGAGCTGTTTTTT.

This chain links TRBV7-8 with TRBJ1-6; tentatively, D is TRBD1 (6 bases). CDR1 SGHVS and CDR2 FQNEAQ come from the germline V gene. With 3 bases removed from V and 4 bases from J, the gap between germline ends came to 10 bases. This CDR3 region has 15 residues. The CDR3 bases are TGTGCCAGCAGCTTGGGGGGGGCATATAATTCACCCCTCCACTTT. Translating it yields CASSLGGAYNSPLHF.

The chain employs TRBV18 and TRBJ2-5; D unclear. The CDR3 length is 13 residues. The germline CDR1 and CDR2 sequences are KGHSH and LQKENI. Trimming cost V 3 bases and J 2 bases, with 7 bases left between them. CDR3 DNA: TGTGCCAGCTCACCGGGCCAGCAAGAGACCCAGTACTTC. It encodes CASSPGQQETQYF.

This chain joins TRBV6-5 and TRBJ2-7; D is perhaps TRBD2 (5 bases). Germline values: CDR1 MNHEY, CDR2 SVGAGI. The CDR3 is 13 residues long. V dropped 5 bases and J dropped 4 bases, with 12 bases sitting between them. CDR3 nucleotide sequence: TGTGCCAGCAGTCTACGGGGTAATTACGAGCAGTACTTC. It yields the protein CASSLRGNYEQYF.

The chain couples TRBV20-1 to TRBJ1-1; 8 positions match TRBD1. Germline trimming cut 7 bases from V and 5 bases from J; bases unmatched to any gene: 3. This CDR3 has 11 amino acids. Germline loops: CDR1 DFQATT, CDR2 SNEGSKA (reference sequence). The chain's CDR3 is CSEQGVTEAFF. For the CDR3, the DNA is TGCAGTGAACAGGGGGTGACTGAAGCTTTCTTT.

The rearrangement joins TRBV2 to TRBJ1-1, with a possible D match to TRBD1 (6 bases). Germline-derived CDR1 and CDR2 are SNHLY and FYNNEI. V lost 7 bases and J 1 base, leaving 10 bases between the germline ends. The CDR3 covers 13 residues. Written as DNA, the CDR3 is TGTGCCAGCACCCCGGACAGGAACACTGAAGCTTTCTTT. Its translation is CASTPDRNTEAFF.

The chain has TRBV6-5 and TRBJ2-6, with D tentatively TRBD1 (5 bases). Looked up from germline, CDR1 is MNHEY and CDR2 is SVGAGI. Trimming removed 5 bases from V and 0 bases from J, with 8 bases in between. The CDR3 has 15 residues. In DNA, the CDR3 is TGTGCCAGCAGTCATCAGGGCTCTGGGGCCAACGTCCTGACTTTC. It encodes CASSHQGSGANVLTF.